What follows are 2 T cell receptor beta chains derived from one specimen sequenced in a study. The sorted Tregs were CD4+CD25+CD127-/low cells. TCRdb re-derived calls from the 5' RACE reads in MiXCR, one entry per CDR3 protein. The sample lists fewer than 75,000 distinct CDR3 sequences; about 26% were seen once. The sequenced material came from tumor-infiltrating Tregs sorted from the breast tumor. These TCRs come from a female donor with breast cancer.

The CDR3 loop reads CASSHGTGVQTQYF. Here the CDR3 DNA reads TGTGCCAGCAGCCATGGGACAGGCGTACAGACCCAGTACTTC. The gene calls are TRBV13 and TRBJ2-5, with 8 bases matching TRBD1. Looked up from germline, CDR1 is PRHDT and CDR2 is FYEKMQ (reference sequence). The CDR3 covers 14 residues. J gave up 6 bases and V 5 bases, and 8 bases lay outside the gene matches.

This clonotype occurred a few times. This chain joins TRBV30 and TRBJ1-5; D gene ambiguous. The germline gives CDR1 GTSNPN, CDR2 SVGIG (reference sequence). The CDR3 extends over 13 amino acids. The germline V and J ends were trimmed by 0 bases and 9 bases, with 12 bases remaining between them. The CDR3 loop reads CAWSVKGGGPQHF. DNA of the CDR3: TGTGCCTGGAGTGTAAAAGGCGGTGGGCCCCAGCATTTT.